Sequencing of this T cell receptor beta chain was carried out in a study of beta chain features in type 1 diabetes. Via the markers CD45RO/CCR7/CD25/CD127/CD95/CD27, stem cell-like memory, regulatory, central memory and naive CD4+ cells were sorted. The authors obtained over 98% purity in all sorted populations. This clone has at least ten counts. Its cognate antigen is unknown. Between the trimmed V and J ends, which lost 4 bases and 7 bases, there was a span of 11 bases. This CDR3 contains 13 residues. CDR1 SGHDN and CDR2 FVKESK come from the germline V gene. Overall study results and limits: Shortening of TCRB CDR3s, moderate but significant, appeared in all four CD4+ subsets of Type 1 diabetes patients. Insertions were fewer and deletions more numerous at VDJ junctions in type 1 diabetes patients. The question left open here concerned HLA type influencing TCRB rearrangement.

Every bit of the isolated RNA underwent reverse transcription, so sequencing read expressed TCRB transcripts. Clones were sequenced by immunoSEQ multiplex PCR, and TCRdb holds only the in-frame ones, with some missing. The sample carries 300,000 to 350,000 clones, roughly a tenth recorded once. The rearrangement links TRBV14 to TRBJ2-1; D not certain. Sequencing was performed on central memory CD4+ T cells from blood. This clonotype was sampled from a man in his thirties or forties with type 1 diabetes. CDR3 DNA: TGTGCCAGCAGCCGTTCGAGCCGTAATGAGCAGTTCTTC. Its protein product is CASSRSSRNEQFF. The full variable domain, in which reference TRBV14 and TRBJ2-1 provide the parts outside the CDR3, is EAGVTQFPSHSVIEKGQTVTLRCDPISGHDNLYWYRRVMGKEIKFLLHFVKESKQDESGMPNNRFLAERTGGTYSTLKVQPAELEDSGVYFCASSRSSRNEQFFGPGTRLTVL.